Shown below are 16 T cell receptor beta chains from a single sample sequenced in a study of cytomegalovirus exposure and HLA in healthy donors. PCR involved 60 Vbeta and 13 Jbeta primers. TCRdb's copy holds only in-frame clones and misses some; the assay was immunoSEQ multiplex PCR. In the table there are 90,000 to 100,000 clones, 69% of which are singletons. The material sequenced was PBMCs. Source of these receptors: a man aged 50-60 years in good health and CMV-seronegative.

This chain joins TRBV7-2 and TRBJ1-1, with 10 bases matching TRBD1. Germline assignment: CDR1 SGHTA and CDR2 FQGNSA. V lost 10 bases and J lost 5; bases outside the gene matches: 22. This CDR3 is built from 18 residues. CDR3 DNA: TGTGCCATCCTCTTGAGAGGAGACAGGGGGCGGTCTAGTACTGAAGCTTTCTTT. This codes for CAILLRGDRGRSSTEAFF.

V usage is TRBV5-4 and J usage is TRBJ2-1, with 8 bases that match TRBD1. CDR3 size: 16 residues. V trimming: 0 bases; J trimming: 6 bases; junction bases outside the gene matches: 8. Germline CDR1 is SGHNT and CDR2 is YYREEE (reference sequence). CDR3 sequence: CASSLAQGAYGNEQFF. CDR3 bases: TGTGCCAGCAGCTTGGCCCAGGGGGCGTACGGCAATGAGCAGTTCTTC.

This chain uses TRBV15 with TRBJ1-2; TRBD1 matches 7 bases. The ends lost 6 bases at V and 8 bases at J; junction bases unmatched: 9. The CDR3 is 13 residues long. Germline CDR1 LNHNV, CDR2 YYDKDF (reference sequence). The DNA of the CDR3 is TGTGCCACCAGAAAGGACAGGACCCAGGGCTACACCTTC. It encodes CATRKDRTQGYTF.

The rearrangement links TRBV4-3 to TRBJ2-1; TRBD2 aligns across 10 bases. The CDR3 is 15 amino acids. J gave up 3 bases and V 4 bases, and 3 bases lay outside the gene matches. CDR1 is LGHNA and CDR2 is YSLEER in the germline V gene. CDR3 region: CASSPLAGDYNEQFF. The DNA of the CDR3 is TGCGCCAGCAGCCCCCTAGCGGGAGACTACAATGAGCAGTTCTTC.

V and J are TRBV25-1 and TRBJ1-2, with 7 positions matching TRBD1. Germline CDR1 reads MGHDK; CDR2 reads SYGVNS. V lost 8 bases to trimming and J lost 2 bases; unmatched junction nucleotides: 5. CDR3 length: 13 amino acids. The CDR3 here is CASQGTANYGYTF. The DNA of the CDR3 is TGTGCCAGCCAAGGGACAGCCAACTATGGCTACACCTTC.

The rearrangement joins TRBV4-2 to TRBJ2-1; 14 bases align to TRBD2. CDR3 length: 18 residues. Germline assignment: CDR1 LGHNA and CDR2 YNFKEQ. V was clipped by 4 bases and J by 5 bases; unmatched bases: 10. CDR3 sequence reads: CASSPRLAGGVNDNEQFF. CDR3 nucleotide sequence: TGTGCCAGCAGCCCCCGACTAGCGGGGGGGGTCAACGACAATGAGCAGTTCTTC.

The chain is built from TRBV4-3 and TRBJ2-1, with 9 positions matching TRBD2. Germline V CDR1 and CDR2: LGHNA, YSLEER. The CDR3 length is 17 residues. The V gene end was trimmed by 4 bases and the J gene end by 9 bases; junction bases not matched to a gene: 16. CDR3: CASSPSLSSGSTPEQFF. The CDR3 nucleotides are TGCGCCAGCAGCCCGAGCTTGAGTAGCGGGAGTACGCCTGAGCAGTTCTTC.

J is TRBJ1-2 and V is TRBV5-1, with TRBD1 identical over 7 bases. Germline trimming cut 2 bases from V and 3 bases from J; bases unmatched to any gene: 4. The germline CDR1 and CDR2 sequences are SGHRS and YFSETQ. The CDR3 is 14 residues long. This CDR3 reads CASSLGDRDYGYTF. The CDR3 DNA is TGCGCCAGCAGCTTAGGGGACAGAGACTATGGCTACACCTTC.

This rearrangement joins TRBV7-3 to TRBJ1-1; D may be TRBD1 (6 bases). Germline loops: CDR1 SGHTA, CDR2 FQGTGA. The CDR3 sequence is 15 residues long. Trimming took 1 base from V and 11 from J, leaving 20 bases between them. In DNA, the CDR3 is TGTGCCAGCAGCTTAAGGGGAGGGGGTATGGGAGACGCTTTCTTT. Translated: CASSLRGGGMGDAFF.

The DNA of the CDR3 is TGTGCCAGCAGTTGGAGGCCAGATACGCAGTATTTT. Its translation is CASSWRPDTQYF. J is TRBJ2-3 and V is TRBV28; D might be TRBD2 (5 bases). Germline V lookup: CDR1 MDHEN, CDR2 SYDVKM. Trimming removed 4 bases from V and 4 bases from J, with 6 bases in between. This CDR3 has 12 residues.

This chain joins TRBV7-2 and TRBJ2-7; D possibly corresponds to TRBD1 (6 bases). The CDR3 is 17 amino acids. Trimming removed 5 bases from V and 2 bases from J, with 22 bases in between. In germline, CDR1 is SGHTA, CDR2 FQGNSA. The CDR3 DNA sequence: TGTGCCAGCAGCACATACCTACAGGGTATAGTGACCTACGAGCAGTACTTC. It specifies CASSTYLQGIVTYEQYF.

The chain combines TRBV10-3 with TRBJ1-5, with D maybe TRBD1 (6 bases). Germline V gene lookup returns CDR1 ENHRY and CDR2 SYGVKD. Trimming cost V 11 bases and J 3 bases, with 14 bases left between them. CDR3 length: 13 residues. The CDR3 DNA sequence: TGTGCCGTAGCGAGGGACATCAATCAGCCCCAGCATTTT. This gives the protein CAVARDINQPQHF.

J is TRBJ1-1 and V is TRBV29-1; D may be TRBD1 (6 bases). The CDR3 totals 13 residues. In germline, CDR1 is SQVTM, CDR2 ANQGSEA. Deletions cut 5 bases from V and 5 bases from J, with 15 bases between. CDR3: CSVITGFRTEAFF. In DNA, the CDR3 is TGCAGCGTTATAACAGGGTTTCGAACTGAAGCTTTCTTT.

This clone has only a few counts. V and J are TRBV10-3 and TRBJ2-7, with D tentatively TRBD2 (5 bases). The CDR3 has 13 amino acids. The germline CDR1 and CDR2 sequences are ENHRY and SYGVKD. V was clipped by 0 bases and J by 4 bases, with 7 bases between them. DNA for the CDR3: TGTGCCATCAGTGAGTCAGGGAGTTACGAGCAGTACGTC. Protein sequence: CAISESGSYEQYV.

About this clone: One end of the junction is discordant with germline, which a read error may explain. V gene TRBV7-9 combines with J gene TRBJ1-5; D remains ambiguous. The germline V gene encodes CDR1 SEHNR and CDR2 FQNEAQ (reference sequence). The CDR3 covers 15 residues. CDR3 sequence: CSSSSGTDSNQPQHF. As DNA, the CDR3 is TGTTCCAGCAGCTCAGGCACGGATAGCAATCAGCCCCAGCATTTT.

There are a few counts of this clone. The genes are TRBV9 and TRBJ1-1, with a possible D match to TRBD1 (5 bases). Trimming shortened V by 1 base and J by 5 bases, and 9 bases separated the two germline ends. This CDR3 is 13 amino acids long. Germline V gene data show CDR1 as SGDLS and CDR2 as YYNGEE. CDR3 loop: CASSVSGGTEAFF. For the CDR3, the DNA is TGTGCCAGCAGCGTATCGGGGGGTACTGAAGCTTTCTTT.